This passage covers 26 T cell receptor beta chains from one sample sequenced in a study of graft-versus-host responses after intestinal transplantation. Tissue from the graft was processed to free its intraepithelial and lamina propria lymphocytes. Some clones are missing from TCRdb's copy, which holds only in-frame ones; the method was immunoSEQ multiplex PCR. This table has about 15,000 clones, 79% appearing once. Sequenced material: ileum tissue, taken around 69 weeks after intestinal transplant. These receptors originate from a human patient who received an intestinal transplant, so some T cells may come from the graft donor.

The chain uses TRBV19 and TRBJ2-5; 7 bases line up with TRBD2. The CDR3 covers 15 residues. In germline, CDR1 is LNHDA, CDR2 SQIVND (reference sequence). V dropped 5 bases and J dropped 2; count of bases not matched to a gene: 8. DNA of the CDR3: TGTGCCAGTAGTTCTATAGCGGGCCAACAAGAGACCCAGTACTTC. Translation gives CASSSIAGQQETQYF.

The rearrangement uses TRBV7-6 and TRBJ2-3, with TRBD2 matching over 11 bases. The germline V gene encodes CDR1 SGHVS and CDR2 FNYEAQ. With 5 bases clipped from V and 2 bases from J, the junction kept 15 bases outside the gene matches. The CDR3 is made up of 19 amino acids. This chain's CDR3 is CASSPLAGADLGITDTQYF. The CDR3 DNA reads as TGTGCCAGCAGCCCACTAGCGGGGGCGGATCTGGGGATCACAGATACGCAGTATTTT.

This clone was detected once. CDR3 bases: TGTGCCAGCAGCAAATGGGCCGACACGTTGGGCTACGAGCAGTACTTC. It translates to CASSKWADTLGYEQYF. The chain uses TRBV21-1 and TRBJ2-7; the table gives TRBD1 as D, unverified against the DNA. TRBV21-1 represents a pseudogene. The length of the CDR3 is 16 residues.

The chain has TRBV5-1 and TRBJ1-2; D not certain. Germline-derived CDR1 and CDR2 are SGHRS and YFSETQ. The germline V and J ends were trimmed by 2 bases and 3 bases, with 8 bases remaining between them. The CDR3 loop spans 13 amino acids. CDR3 residues: CASSFGQDYGYTF. In nucleotides, the CDR3 is TGCGCCAGCAGCTTCGGGCAGGACTATGGCTACACCTTC.

CDR3 loop: CASRGGQETQYF. For the CDR3, the DNA is TGTGCCAGCCGGGGCGGTCAAGAGACCCAGTACTTC. V and J are TRBV2 and TRBJ2-5; the D gene could be TRBD1 or TRBD2 (5 bases each). Germline CDR1 SNHLY, CDR2 FYNNEI. The CDR3 has 12 amino acids. Deletions cut 8 bases from V and 2 bases from J, with 9 bases between.

This sequence joins TRBV2 and TRBJ2-3; 13 bases are shared with TRBD2. The germline CDR1 and CDR2 sequences are SNHLY and FYNNEI. The CDR3 is made up of 14 amino acids. Trimming cost V 10 bases and J 2 bases; bases outside gene matches: 3. DNA of the CDR3: TGTGCCACAGGACTAGCGGGGGCCACAGATACGCAGTATTTT. It codes for CATGLAGATDTQYF.

The gene calls are TRBV4-1 and TRBJ2-3; D is uncertain. The CDR3 is 15 amino acids. Germline lookup yields CDR1 MGHRA and CDR2 YSYEKL. Trimming removed 0 bases from V and 2 bases from J, with 9 bases in between. The CDR3 DNA reads as TGCGCCAGCAGCCAAGACTGGACCGCCACAGATACGCAGTATTTT. This translates into CASSQDWTATDTQYF.

The rearrangement joins TRBV5-1 to TRBJ2-5; D is possibly TRBD2 (6 bases). CDR1 is SGHRS, CDR2 YFSETQ, per germline. This CDR3 spans 14 amino acids. Trimming shortened V by 4 bases and J by 1 base, and 11 bases separated the two germline ends. The CDR3: CASSEGGLQETQYF. For the CDR3, the DNA is TGCGCCAGCAGCGAAGGAGGGCTCCAAGAGACCCAGTACTTC.

The chain has TRBV9 and TRBJ1-5; tentatively, D is TRBD1 (6 bases). V was shortened by 1 base and J by 4 bases, with 15 bases between the two germline ends. The germline CDR1 and CDR2 sequences are SGDLS and YYNGEE. The CDR3 spans 16 residues. CDR3 in amino acids: CASSVRANRENQPQHF. DNA for the CDR3: TGTGCCAGCAGCGTAAGAGCTAACAGGGAGAATCAGCCCCAGCATTTT.

This clone was seen more than once but under ten times. The rearrangement joins TRBV27 to TRBJ1-2; 8 positions agree with TRBD1. V shed 6 bases and J 8 bases; nucleotides not matched to a gene: 8. The CDR3 runs 13 residues. The germline V gene encodes CDR1 MNHEY and CDR2 SMNVEV (reference sequence). The CDR3 protein is CASSRDRSLGYTF. The CDR3, as DNA: TGTGCCAGCAGCCGGGACAGGTCCCTCGGCTACACCTTC.

This chain connects TRBV25-1 to TRBJ1-6; TRBD1 is a possible D gene (5 bases). Trimming left V 3 bases short and J 10 bases short, with 13 bases between. CDR3 length: 14 amino acids. Germline V gene lookup returns CDR1 MGHDK and CDR2 SYGVNS. For the CDR3, the DNA is TGTGCCAGCAGTGACGGGACGGTTTGGTCACCCCTCCACTTT. Its translation is CASSDGTVWSPLHF.

This chain connects TRBV6-1 to TRBJ1-2; D is undetermined. Germline CDR1 reads MNHNS; CDR2 reads SASEGT. The CDR3 is made up of 15 amino acids. Between the trimmed V and J ends, which lost 2 bases and 5 bases, there was a span of 15 bases. CDR3 loop: CASSESPTVSYGYTF. The CDR3 DNA reads as TGTGCCAGCAGTGAATCTCCCACTGTGAGTTATGGCTACACCTTC.

This clone appeared a single time. The CDR3 nucleotides read TGTGCCAGCAGTGAATTGGATGGGCAGGGGCCCGAGCAGTACTTC. It specifies CASSELDGQGPEQYF. The chain carries TRBV6-1 and TRBJ2-7, with a possible D match to TRBD1 (6 bases). V lost 2 bases to trimming and J lost 6 bases, with 17 bases between them. Looked up from germline, CDR1 is MNHNS and CDR2 is SASEGT. The CDR3 runs 15 residues.

This chain's CDR3 is CASSSGFGSPLHF. The DNA for the CDR3 is TGTGCCAGCAGTTCAGGGTTTGGTTCACCCCTCCACTTT. The rearrangement joins TRBV27 to TRBJ1-6; maybe TRBD1 (5 bases). V shed 4 bases and J shed 9 bases, with 10 bases lying between them. Per germline, CDR1 MNHEY and CDR2 SMNVEV (reference sequence). The CDR3 length is 13 residues.

Remarks on this clone: At one end the junction does not follow the germline gene, possibly because of a read error. The sample holds other DNA sequences that translate to the same CDR3. The chain joins TRBV7-9 to TRBJ1-1, with D perhaps matching TRBD1 (5 bases). CDR1 is SEHNR, CDR2 FQNEAQ, per germline (reference sequence). CDR3 length: 14 residues. The CDR3 reads CASRLTGPATEAFF. The CDR3 DNA reads TGCGCCAGCAGACTTACGGGGCCAGCTACTGAAGCTTTCTTT.

This clone was counted only a few times. The V call is TRBV10-3, the J call TRBJ1-5, with D tentatively TRBD1 (5 bases). The germline CDR1 and CDR2 sequences are ENHRY and SYGVKD. V lost 0 bases and J lost 5, with 14 bases in between. The CDR3 is 16 amino acids. CDR3 sequence reads: CAISESRGRQYQPQHF. The CDR3 bases are TGTGCCATCAGTGAGTCGAGGGGAAGACAGTATCAGCCCCAGCATTTT.

In the case of this clone: Other DNA sequences from this sample encode an identical CDR3 as well. The chain has TRBV5-6 and TRBJ1-1, with 8 nucleotides matching TRBD1. Germline-derived CDR1 and CDR2 are SGHDT and YYEEEE. With 3 bases clipped from V and 6 bases from J, the junction kept 13 bases outside the gene matches. The CDR3 has 16 amino acids. In DNA, the CDR3 is TGTGCCAGCAGCTCGGGGCTGGGGACAGGTCTTGCTGAAGCTTTCTTT. It specifies CASSSGLGTGLAEAFF.

This chain joins TRBV6-7 and TRBJ1-4; a possible D gene is TRBD1 (5 bases). TRBV6-7 is an ORF, with its function uncertain. The CDR3 runs 17 residues. Trimming left V 5 bases short and J 4 bases short, with 20 bases between. The chain's CDR3 is CASSSPDRDRHNEKLFF. The CDR3 nucleotides read TGTGCCAGCAGTAGCCCCGACCGGGACCGGCATAATGAAAAACTGTTTTTT.

The gene calls are TRBV7-6 and TRBJ1-2; 7 bases are shared with TRBD1. Germline CDR1 reads SGHVS; CDR2 reads FNYEAQ. CDR3 length: 13 residues. Trimming cost V 5 bases and J 4 bases; bases outside gene matches: 4. The CDR3 nucleotides are TGTGCCAGCAGCCCGACAGGGAGCTATGGCTACACCTTC. Protein sequence: CASSPTGSYGYTF.

The CDR3 protein is CASSVLLGTRDSRGYTF. The CDR3 nucleotides are TGTGCCAGCAGCGTATTGTTAGGGACAAGGGATTCGCGTGGCTACACCTTC. The chain has TRBV9 and TRBJ1-2, with D perhaps TRBD1 (6 bases). The germline V gene encodes CDR1 SGDLS and CDR2 YYNGEE. V dropped 1 base and J dropped 7 bases, with 23 bases sitting between them. CDR3 length: 17 residues.

Remarks on this clone: The junction departs from the called germline gene at one end, perhaps through a read error. This CDR3 reads CSAESPYGYTF. As DNA, the CDR3 is TGCAGCGCTGAAAGCCCCTATGGCTACACCTTC. This chain links TRBV29-1 with TRBJ1-2; D uncertain. CDR1 SQVTM and CDR2 ANQGSEA come from the germline V gene. The CDR3 has 11 residues.

There are a few counts of this clone. This may come from a read error, since a much larger clone is one base off. The rearrangement joins TRBV6-1 to TRBJ1-2; weak D call: TRBD1 (6 bases). With 2 bases removed from V and 5 bases from J, the gap between germline ends came to 12 bases. Germline CDR1 and CDR2: MNHNS and SASEGT. The CDR3 is made up of 14 amino acids. The CDR3, as DNA: TGTGCCAGCAGTGAACCGGCAGGGGTGTATGGCTACACCTTC. Its translation is CASSEPAGVYGYTF.

This clone was counted a single time. Compared with germline, one end of the junction differs, possibly owing to a read error. The V gene is TRBV6-6, the J gene TRBJ1-6, with 8 bases matching TRBD1. The germline V gene encodes CDR1 MNHNY and CDR2 SVGAGI (reference sequence). The CDR3 contains 12 residues. As DNA, the CDR3 is TGTGCCAGCAGTTATGGGGGGGACAGGAAAGACTTT. Its protein product is CASSYGGDRKDF.

The chain couples TRBV12-5 to TRBJ1-2, with D possibly matching TRBD1 (6 bases). Germline loops: CDR1 LGHNT, CDR2 FRNRAP. Trimming removed 0 bases from V and 4 bases from J, with 18 bases in between. The CDR3 sequence is 17 residues long. CDR3 coding DNA: TGTGCTAGTGGTTTGGTACGGGGGCTGGGGGGAGCCTATGGCTACACCTTC. As protein: CASGLVRGLGGAYGYTF.

The chain has TRBV19 and TRBJ2-7; 8 bases are shared with TRBD1. CDR3 length equals 18 residues. Germline CDR1 and CDR2: LNHDA and SQIVND (reference sequence). V lost 3 bases to trimming and J lost 2 bases; unmatched junction nucleotides: 15. CDR3 DNA sequence: TGTGCCAGTAGTATCCAACCAGTAGGGGGGACAGGAGCCTACGAGCAGTACTTC. Translating gives CASSIQPVGGTGAYEQYF.

The chain has TRBV20-1 and TRBJ2-5; no reliable D call. The CDR3 covers 11 residues. V dropped 5 bases and J dropped 5 bases, with 9 bases sitting between them. Germline V lookup: CDR1 DFQATT, CDR2 SNEGSKA (reference sequence). CDR3 amino acids: CSAGKEETQYF. The CDR3 coding sequence is TGCAGTGCTGGGAAAGAGGAGACCCAGTACTTC.